The sample holds one count of the clone carrying this TCR beta chain. Germline assignment: CDR1 SGHTA and CDR2 FQGTGA. The V segment lost 4 bases and the J segment 5 bases; nucleotides outside the gene matches: 3. This CDR3 region has 13 residues. The data stem from a study of T cell changes during pregnancy in multiple sclerosis. The assay was immunoSEQ multiplex PCR, and TCRdb's table has in-frame clones only and misses some. In the table there are around 92,000 clones, 85% to 95% of which are singletons. This TCR derives from a female donor with multiple sclerosis, enrolled in a pregnancy study. This chain connects TRBV7-3 to TRBJ2-5, with TRBD1 matching over 8 bases. This specimen consisted of peripheral blood, obtained in the third trimester of pregnancy. CDR3 nucleotide sequence: TGTGCCAGCAGCTCAGGGGGCGGGGAGACCCAGTACTTC. Its translation is CASSSGGGETQYF.